This entry features one TCR beta chain sequence. As yet, its antigen is unknown. The CDR3 sequence is 15 residues long. Looked up from germline, CDR1 is SEHNR and CDR2 is FQNEAQ (reference sequence). Blood samples measuring more than 2 ml were taken per donor. This entry comes from a study of monozygotic twins with inflammatory bowel disease. Whole-study findings and limits: Among IBD patients, TCRbeta diversity (inverse Simpson) was lower than in healthy co-twins. Cells of different T cell subtypes could not be told apart.

The template switching step added UMIs that contained a 6-nucleotide sample barcode. TCRdb reprocessed the 5' RACE reads, with one entry per CDR3 protein and no DNA. This listing includes 110,000 to 150,000 distinct CDR3 sequences. The chain couples TRBV7-9 to TRBJ1-1; TCRdb's D call of TRBD1 is untestable without DNA. The sequence was collected from a human donor with ulcerative colitis or Crohn's disease, or a healthy co-twin of an affected twin (not recorded which). The specimen was blood. CDR3 amino acids: CASSQGSGGFGEAFF.